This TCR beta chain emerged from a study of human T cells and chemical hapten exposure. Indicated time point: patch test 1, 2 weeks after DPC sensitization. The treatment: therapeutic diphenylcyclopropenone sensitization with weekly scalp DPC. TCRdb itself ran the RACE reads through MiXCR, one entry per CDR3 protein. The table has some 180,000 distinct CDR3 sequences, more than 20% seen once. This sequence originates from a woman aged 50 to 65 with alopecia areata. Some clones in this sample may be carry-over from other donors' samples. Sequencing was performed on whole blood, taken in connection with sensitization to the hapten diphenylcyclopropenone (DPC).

The CDR3 reads CASSIPLAGGNEQYF. The CDR3 coding sequence is TGCGCCAGCAGCATTCCTCTAGCGGGAGGCAACGAGCAGTACTTC. This chain uses TRBV5-1 with TRBJ2-7; 11 bases line up with TRBD2. The V gene's germline CDR1 is SGHRS and CDR2 YFSETQ. The V gene end was trimmed by 4 bases and the J gene end by 5 bases; junction bases not matched to a gene: 8. The CDR3 length is 15 residues.